This TCR beta chain stems from a study of T cells in Graves' hyperthyroidism and ophthalmopathy (dated by TCRdb to between 2018 and 2021). Some background on the complete study: Peripheral blood was collected at initial diagnosis, before any treatment. After blood sampling, hyperthyroidism patients were treated with methimazole at a starting dose of 30 mg daily, and ophthalmopathy patients were treated with high-dose intravenous methylprednisolone. A discovery cohort of roughly 96 patients, about 44 with Graves' ophthalmopathy and about 60 with stable Graves' hyperthyroidism, was used to find distinguishing TCR V-J signatures. For training and testing, the roughly 100 patients in the discovery cohort were randomly divided in a 7:3 ratio. Prospective prediction of ophthalmopathy was tested in an independent validation cohort consisting of 18 hyperthyroidism patients and approximately 16 patients who later progressed to ophthalmopathy. TCR Vbeta CDR3 sequencing of 130 to 150 peripheral blood samples (about 45 ophthalmopathy, 75 or so hyperthyroidism and some 17 progressor patients) is reported in the paper. Thyroid tissue and blood T-cell repertoires from about six Graves' hyperthyroidism patients were also compared in the study.

TCR beta CDR3 regions were amplified from RNA transcripts. The TCR CDR3 was subjected to a first round of RT-PCR using the HTBI primer set and the Qiagen OneStep RT-PCR kit. The libraries were constructed in a second round of multiplex PCR and then size-selected and purified. Sequencing of the libraries was done on an Illumina HiSeq2000 using paired-end 100 bp reads. The paper's data handling went like this. SOAPnuke was used to process the raw data, with reads discarded if the reads contained adapters or uncalled bases, had a mean Phred below 15, or lacked an exact constant-primer or identifier match. High-quality paired reads were merged using COPE v1.2.5, and each unique nucleotide sequence was defined as a clonotype. MiTCR v1.1 was used to align the clonotypes against IMGT TRBV, TRBD and TRBJ reference segments. Only V-J combinations with frequency above 0.0001, covering about 99% of repertoires, were analysed. A TCS score was defined as the ratio of F50 (clonal expansion) to E x V (chaos), with BLOSUM62-based TCRdist applied between CDR3 peptides within each V-J. Welch's t-statistics and random forest reduced around 550 V-J features to fewer than 15, which were used in a naive Bayes classifier (R e1071). The public sequencing data were trimmed at Q25 with fastp and processed into clonotypes with MiXCR by TCRdb, which kept only in-frame beta chains. Identical CDR3 proteins give one entry, which carries the most common genes and DNA. The V and J calls here are based on TCRdb, not the publication. The sample has roughly 180,000 distinct CDR3 sequences on record, over 15% of them singletons. Clones ranked in the top ten supply under 35% of the sample.

Stable Graves' hyperthyroidism was defined as no progression to ophthalmopathy during 18 months of follow-up. Hyperthyroidism patients were aged 18 to 65 years and newly diagnosed, with disease duration of less than 2 months. Patients with uncontrolled infections, other autoimmune diseases, pregnancy or lactation were excluded. Diagnoses were based on clinical symptoms, serum thyroxine and TRAb, thyroid ultrasound and orbital computed tomography. PBMCs were isolated from about 9 ml of fresh peripheral blood by Ficoll-Paque density gradient centrifugation. Total RNA was extracted with Trizol reagent, and quality was checked on an Agilent 2100 Bioanalyzer. V is cut by 2 bases and J by 3 bases, and the space between the germline ends is 23 bases. Counted from cysteine to phenylalanine, this CDR3 has 19 amino acids. Just the 57-base CDR3 DNA is kept, in frame starting at base 1. Based on the germline V gene, the CDR1 and CDR2 sequences are MNHEY and SVGEGT.

Study-wide findings and limitations: A 13 V-J signature model separated ophthalmopathy from stable hyperthyroidism, with 87.88% sensitivity and approximately 81% specificity in cross-validation and 80%/75% in testing. In validation, progression to ophthalmopathy was predicted by the model with nearly 71% sensitivity and 72.22% specificity, a median of roughly 6.4 months before onset. Most expanded thyroid clonotypes (frequency above 0.001) were also found in blood, which suggests that blood repertoires may mirror thyroid immune responses. Sample size was not statistically predetermined, and blinding of investigators to group allocation was not performed.

This clonotype has ten or more counts. Its antigen remains unidentified. The record has no base qualities; no much larger clone is one base away. The sequence was collected from a woman between 50 and 59 years old with Graves' hyperthyroidism. Sample: blood. This sequence uses TRBV6-2 or TRBV6-3 and TRBJ2-1; a tentative D match to TRBD1 spans 6 bases. The CDR3 protein sequence reads: CASSYVIAGELEYYNEQFF. The bases read TGTGCCAGCAGTTACGTAATCGCAGGGGAGTTAGAGTACTACAATGAGCAGTTCTTC.